This T cell receptor beta chain was profiled in a study of blood T cell repertoires in COVID-19 (dated by TCRdb to 2018 to 2021). Study-wide context: Collaborator samples came from the United States, Italy and Spain and covered acute and convalescent phases of COVID-19. The material from the prospective study consisted of cDNA or gDNA derived from T cells, B-cell-depleted T cells, or PBMCs. Deeply sampled blood TCRbeta repertoires from subjects exposed to, actively infected with, or recovered from COVID-19 were included in the dataset. The repertoires were released in a freely available public database intended as a resource for research on the immune response to SARS-CoV-2. The samples were drawn from two sources: the first 160 participants of the ongoing ImmuneRACE study, and about 1,300 subjects contributed by 6 global collaborators. Sample metadata almost always included a de-identified subject ID, COVID-19 status, age in years and sex. HLA class I and class II types, where available, came from metadata supplied by the sample provider rather than from assay-based typing.

The paper's findings and limits, for the study overall: How much clinical and demographic metadata was included differed by source and by participant, and the metadata was provided uncurated.

TCRbeta CDR3 regions were amplified from genomic DNA by means of the immunoSEQ Assay, a bias-controlled multiplex PCR. On the authors' methods: Within the assay, amplification of reference gene primers was used to estimate how many nucleated cells each sample contained. To quantify the absolute abundance of each unique TCRbeta CDR3 rearrangement, sequence reads were collapsed and filtered. For each sample, productive Simpson clonality was calculated as the square root of Simpson's diversity index across productive rearrangements. The table comes from immuneACCESS by way of TCRdb, which keeps in-frame sequences with V and J called. Part of the clones is missing from these tables; in studies checked, under half for an unresolved V gene and the rest for unknown reasons. V and J calls and clone size come straight from that table; D and trimming were deduced from the DNA. In this sample the table shows roughly 200,000 clones, over 80% of which occur a single time. The ten largest make up about 8% of the sample.

In Seattle, one collaborating source enrolled patients while the infection was active and tracked those patients longitudinally over the course of disease. Whole blood was collected in K2EDTA tubes by collaborating institutions according to the institutions' own protocols. Collaborator samples were shipped for TCRbeta analysis as frozen whole blood, isolated PBMCs, or DNA extracted from either sample type. Turning to this clone: Its antigen target is currently unknown. No base-level quality is on record; no much larger clone is a single base apart.

Counted from cysteine to phenylalanine, this CDR3 has 19 amino acids. The read is trimmed to its CDR3 DNA, 57 bases read in frame from base 1. CDR1 and CDR2 are drawn from the germline V gene: SGDLS, YYNGEE. Trimmed from V: 4 bases; trimmed from J: 2 bases; junction bases lacking a gene match: 15. The sequenced material came from peripheral blood. In this chain, TRBV9 is recombined with TRBJ2-3; 11 bases in the middle match TRBD2. The clonotype comes from a woman aged 55-70 years with COVID-19, enrolled during active disease. The DNA reads TGTGCCAGCAGCCGACAGTACACGGGGACTAGCGGTTTCACAGATACGCAGTATTTT. Protein translation: CASSRQYTGTSGFTDTQYF.